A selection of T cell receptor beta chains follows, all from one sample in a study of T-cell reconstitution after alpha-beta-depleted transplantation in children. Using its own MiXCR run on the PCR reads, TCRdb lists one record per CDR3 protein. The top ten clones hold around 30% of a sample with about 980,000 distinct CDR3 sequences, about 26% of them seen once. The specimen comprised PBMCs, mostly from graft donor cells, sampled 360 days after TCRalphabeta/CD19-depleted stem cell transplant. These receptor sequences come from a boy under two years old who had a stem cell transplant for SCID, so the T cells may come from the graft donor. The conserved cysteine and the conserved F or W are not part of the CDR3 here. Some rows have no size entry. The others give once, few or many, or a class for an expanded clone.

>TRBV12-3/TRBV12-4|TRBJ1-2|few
ASSLFGAGYGYT
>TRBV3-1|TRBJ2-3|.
ASSPTQIGLAGRTQY
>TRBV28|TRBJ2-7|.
ASTQHPGGDEQY
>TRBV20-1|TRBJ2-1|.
SARVILAKRGNEQF
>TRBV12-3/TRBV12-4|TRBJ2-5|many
ASSPDALAGETQY
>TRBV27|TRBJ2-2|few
ASSLGFPSDIISGELF
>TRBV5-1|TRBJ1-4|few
ASSDPGTGGEKLF
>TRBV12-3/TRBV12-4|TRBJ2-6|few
ASRPGHPLSGANVLT
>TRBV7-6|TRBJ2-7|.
ASSSGTAPSYEQY
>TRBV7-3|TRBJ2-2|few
ASSPDPPGELF
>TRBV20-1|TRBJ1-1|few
STRGPTEAF
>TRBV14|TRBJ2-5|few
ASSQDTSGVETQY
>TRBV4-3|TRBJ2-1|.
ASSRLTSGSDEQF